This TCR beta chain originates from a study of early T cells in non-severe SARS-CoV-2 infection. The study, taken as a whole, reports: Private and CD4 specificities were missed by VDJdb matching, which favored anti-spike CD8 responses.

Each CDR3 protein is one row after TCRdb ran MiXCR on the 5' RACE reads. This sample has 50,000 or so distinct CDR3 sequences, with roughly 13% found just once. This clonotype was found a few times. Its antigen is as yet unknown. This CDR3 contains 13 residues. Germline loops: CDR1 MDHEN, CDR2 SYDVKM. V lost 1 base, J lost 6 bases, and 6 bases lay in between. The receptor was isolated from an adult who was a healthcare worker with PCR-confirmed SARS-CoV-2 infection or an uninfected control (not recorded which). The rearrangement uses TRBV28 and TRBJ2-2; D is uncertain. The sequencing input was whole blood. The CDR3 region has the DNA TGTGCCAGCAGTTTATTAGGAGCCGGGGAGCTGTTTTTT. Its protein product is CASSLLGAGELFF.